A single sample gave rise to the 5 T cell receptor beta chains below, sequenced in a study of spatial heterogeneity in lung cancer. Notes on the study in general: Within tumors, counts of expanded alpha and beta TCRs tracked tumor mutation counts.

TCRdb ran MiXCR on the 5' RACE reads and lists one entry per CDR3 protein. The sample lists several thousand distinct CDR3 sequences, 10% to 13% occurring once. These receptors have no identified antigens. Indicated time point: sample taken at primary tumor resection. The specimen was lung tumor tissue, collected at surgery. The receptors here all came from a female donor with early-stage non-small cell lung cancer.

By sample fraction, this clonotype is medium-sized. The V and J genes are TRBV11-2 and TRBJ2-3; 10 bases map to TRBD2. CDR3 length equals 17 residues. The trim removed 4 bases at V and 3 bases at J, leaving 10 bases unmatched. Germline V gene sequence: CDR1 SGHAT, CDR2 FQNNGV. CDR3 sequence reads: CASSSASGGAATDTQYF. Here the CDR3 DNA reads TGTGCCAGCAGCTCGGCCAGCGGGGGGGCCGCGACAGATACGCAGTATTTT.

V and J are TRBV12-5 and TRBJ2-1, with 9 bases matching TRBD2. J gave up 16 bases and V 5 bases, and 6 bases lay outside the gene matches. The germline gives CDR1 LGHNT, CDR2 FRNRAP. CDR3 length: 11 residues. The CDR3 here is CASGLSGGTFF. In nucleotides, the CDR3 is TGTGCTAGTGGTCTCAGCGGGGGGACCTTCTTC.

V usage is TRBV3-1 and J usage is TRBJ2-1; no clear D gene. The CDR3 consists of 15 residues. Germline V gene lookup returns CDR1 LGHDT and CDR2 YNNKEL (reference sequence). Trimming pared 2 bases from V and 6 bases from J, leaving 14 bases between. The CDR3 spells CASSQTLPIINEQFF. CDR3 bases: TGTGCCAGCAGCCAAACACTCCCCATAATCAATGAGCAGTTCTTC.

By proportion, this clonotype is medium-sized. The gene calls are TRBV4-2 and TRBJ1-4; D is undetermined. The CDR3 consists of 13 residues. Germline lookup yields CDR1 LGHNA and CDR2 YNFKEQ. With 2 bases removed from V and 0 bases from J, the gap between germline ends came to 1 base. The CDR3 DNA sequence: TGTGCCAGCAGCCAACCAACTAATGAAAAACTGTTTTTT. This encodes CASSQPTNEKLFF.

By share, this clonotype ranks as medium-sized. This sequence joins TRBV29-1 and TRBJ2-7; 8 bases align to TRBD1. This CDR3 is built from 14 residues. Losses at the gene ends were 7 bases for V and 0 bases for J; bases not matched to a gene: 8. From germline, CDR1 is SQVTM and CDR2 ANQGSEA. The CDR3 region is CSALGTGSSYEQYF. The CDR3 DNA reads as TGCAGCGCCCTCGGGACAGGAAGCTCCTACGAGCAGTACTTC.